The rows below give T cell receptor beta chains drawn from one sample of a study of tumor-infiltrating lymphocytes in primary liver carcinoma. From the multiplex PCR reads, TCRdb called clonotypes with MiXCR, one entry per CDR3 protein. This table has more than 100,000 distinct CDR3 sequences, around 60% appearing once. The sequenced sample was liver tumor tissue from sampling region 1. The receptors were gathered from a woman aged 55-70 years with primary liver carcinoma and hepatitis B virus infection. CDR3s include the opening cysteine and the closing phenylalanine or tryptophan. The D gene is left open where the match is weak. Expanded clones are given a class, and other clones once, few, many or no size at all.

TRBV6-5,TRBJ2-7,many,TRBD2,TGTGCCAGCAACTTCCATGGGGGGGGTGACGAGCAGTACTTC,CASNFHGGGDEQYF
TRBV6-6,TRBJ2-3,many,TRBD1,TGTGCCAGCAGGGGGACAGGGGGCCCAGATACGCAGTATTTT,CASRGTGGPDTQYF
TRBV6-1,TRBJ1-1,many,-,TGTGCCAGCAGTGAATTCTACATGAACACTGAAGCTTTCTTT,CASSEFYMNTEAFF
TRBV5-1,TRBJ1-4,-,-,TGCGCCAGCAGCTTGGAGGCAGGGGCGACTAAACTGTTTTTT,CASSLEAGATKLFF
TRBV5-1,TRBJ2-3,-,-,TGCGCCACCAGCTTGGCCCGGGCGGGACGATCGTATCGTACAGATACGCAGTATTTT,CATSLARAGRSYRTDTQYF
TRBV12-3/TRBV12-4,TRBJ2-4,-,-,TGTGCCAGCAGTGAGAAGTCCAAATACATTCAGTATTTC,CASSEKSKYIQYF
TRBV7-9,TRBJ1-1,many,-,TGTGCCAGCAGCTTAGGAGGCCACACTGAAGCTTTCTTT,CASSLGGHTEAFF
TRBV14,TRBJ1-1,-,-,TGTACCAGCAGCCACCAGCGACGGATGAACACTGAAGCTTTCTTT,CTSSHQRRMNTEAFF
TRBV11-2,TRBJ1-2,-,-,TGTGCCAGCAGCGTCAAAGTGGGGTATGGCTACACCTTC,CASSVKVGYGYTF
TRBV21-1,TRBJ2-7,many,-,TGTGCCAGCAGCAAAGGGGGACTAGCGTTCCTCTCCTACGAGCAGTACTTC,CASSKGGLAFLSYEQYF
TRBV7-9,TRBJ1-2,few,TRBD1,TGTGCCAGCAGCTGGGACAGTTATGGCTACACCTTC,CASSWDSYGYTF
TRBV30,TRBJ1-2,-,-,TGTGCCTGGAGTCTTGATGGGGTACAGAGAGACTACACCTTC,CAWSLDGVQRDYTF
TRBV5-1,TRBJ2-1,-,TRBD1,TGCGCCAGCGACCGGGACAGTATATCACGAGAGCAGTTCTTC,CASDRDSISREQFF
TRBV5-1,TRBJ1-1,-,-,TGCGCCAGCAGCTTGGGGGGGCCTCTGAACACTGAAGCTTTCTTT,CASSLGGPLNTEAFF
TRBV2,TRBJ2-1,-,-,TGTGCCAGCAGTGAAAAGGGGGGTCTTGGGAGTGAGCAGTTCTTC,CASSEKGGLGSEQFF
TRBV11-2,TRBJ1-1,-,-,TGTGCCAGCAGCCCTTCACTGGCCACTGAGGCTTTCTTT,CASSPSLATEAFF
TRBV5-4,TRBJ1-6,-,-,TGTGCCAGCAGCACCGGGCAGGCCCATAATTCACTCCTCCACTTT,CASSTGQAHNSLLHF
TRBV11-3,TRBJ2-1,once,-,TGTGCCAGTAGCTTACTAGGGGGAGATATCAATGAGCAGTTCTTC,CASSLLGGDINEQFF
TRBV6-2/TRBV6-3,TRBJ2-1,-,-,TGTGCCAGCAGTTACCCGAAAAGCGGAACGAGAAATGAGCATTTCTTC,CASSYPKSGTRNEHFF
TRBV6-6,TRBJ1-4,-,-,TGTGCCAGCAGCTACGGGGCGGCGGGTAAAAAACTGTTTTTT,CASSYGAAGKKLFF
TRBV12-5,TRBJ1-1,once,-,TGTGCTAGTGCTTTGCAGTCTAACATGAGCACTGAAGCTTTCTTT,CASALQSNMSTEAFF
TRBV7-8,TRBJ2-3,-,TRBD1,TGTGTCAGCAGCCCACCCGGGACAGGGGTTCCAGATACGCACTATTTT,CVSSPPGTGVPDTHYF
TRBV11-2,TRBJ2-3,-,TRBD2,TGTGCTAGCAGCTTAGTCACGGGACTAACATATACGCAGTATTTT,CASSLVTGLTYTQYF
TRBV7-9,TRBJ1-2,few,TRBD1,TGTGCCAGCAGCTTAGTAGACAGGGGCGGAGGCTACACCTTC,CASSLVDRGGGYTF
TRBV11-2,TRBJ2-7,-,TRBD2,TGTGCCGGCAGCCGAGCCGGACTAGCGGTTTACGAGCAGTACTTC,CAGSRAGLAVYEQYF
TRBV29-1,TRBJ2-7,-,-,TGCAGCGTTGAAGGCGAGAGGCCCCCTTTCTACGAGCAGTACTTC,CSVEGERPPFYEQYF
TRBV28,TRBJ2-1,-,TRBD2,TGTGCCAGCAGGGCGGGGACTAGCAATGAGGAGTTCTTC,CASRAGTSNEEFF
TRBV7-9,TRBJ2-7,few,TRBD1,TGTGCCAGCAGCTTAGCTTCGTCACCGGGGACAGGGTTTTACTACGAGCAGTACTTC,CASSLASSPGTGFYYEQYF
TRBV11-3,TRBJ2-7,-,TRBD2,TGTGCCAGCAGGCCCTCCGTGACTAGCGGTGGCGAGCATTACTTC,CASRPSVTSGGEHYF
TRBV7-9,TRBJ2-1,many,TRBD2,TGTGCCAGCAGCGGTAGCCGGGTTAGCGGGAGTTCCTACAATGAGCAGTTCTTC,CASSGSRVSGSSYNEQFF
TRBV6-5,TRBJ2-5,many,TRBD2,TGTGCCAGCAGACCACCCGGACTAGCAGCAGAGACCCAGTACTTC,CASRPPGLAAETQYF
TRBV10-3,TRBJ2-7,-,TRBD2,TGTGCCGTCAGTACCAAGCCGGGACTAGCGGGAAACGAGCAGTACTTC,CAVSTKPGLAGNEQYF
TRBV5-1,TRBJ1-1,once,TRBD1,TGCGCCAGCAGCTTGGGGAACAGGGGGCTGGGGAACACTGGTGCTTTCTTT,CASSLGNRGLGNTGAFF
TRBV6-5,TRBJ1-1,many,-,TGTGCCAGCACTAACACGAAGAACGACGCTTTCTTT,CASTNTKNDAFF
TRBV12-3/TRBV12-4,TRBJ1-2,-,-,TGTGCCAGCAGTACCCAGGGAAGGGCCGTCTATGTCTACACCTTC,CASSTQGRAVYVYTF
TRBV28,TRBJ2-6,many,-,TGTGCCAGCAGTACCTACACGAGCTCTGGGGCCAACGTCCTGACTTTC,CASSTYTSSGANVLTF
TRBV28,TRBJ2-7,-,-,TGTGCCAGCACCATGCGAGGGGGGGCAAGTGCCTACGAGGAGTACTTC,CASTMRGGASAYEEYF
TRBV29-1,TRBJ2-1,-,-,TGCAGCGTTGAACGTCTAGCTGGAGGAAACAATGATCAGTTCTTC,CSVERLAGGNNDQFF
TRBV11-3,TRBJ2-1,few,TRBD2,TGTGCCAGCAGCGGAAGGGAGGGAGCCAACAATGAGCAGTTCTTC,CASSGREGANNEQFF
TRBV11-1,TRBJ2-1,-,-,TGTGCCAGCAGCTTAGGGGTAGGCACCTACAAAGAGCACTTCTTC,CASSLGVGTYKEHFF
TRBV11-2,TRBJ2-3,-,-,TGTGCCAGCAGCCTCGATCGGGGCGGCAGTACAGATGCGCAGTATTTT,CASSLDRGGSTDAQYF
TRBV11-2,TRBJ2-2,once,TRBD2,TGTGCCAGTAGCACCGGGACTAGCGGGACGAAGAACACCGGGGAGCTGTCTTTT,CASSTGTSGTKNTGELSF
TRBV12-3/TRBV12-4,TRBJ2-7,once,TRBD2,TGTGCCAGCGGTAGACAACTAGCGGTAGTCGAGCAGCACTTC,CASGRQLAVVEQHF
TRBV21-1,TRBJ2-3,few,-,TGTGCCAGCAGCAAAGACGCGAGCACAGATACGCAGTATTTT,CASSKDASTDTQYF
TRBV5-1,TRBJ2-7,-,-,TGCGCCAGCAGCTTGGGGGGAGAATACGAGCAGTACTTC,CASSLGGEYEQYF
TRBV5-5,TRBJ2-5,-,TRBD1,TGTGGCAGCAGCTTCACTGACAGGGCCCCCGGGACCCATTACTTC,CGSSFTDRAPGTHYF
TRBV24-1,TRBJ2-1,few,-,TGTGCCACCAGTGATTTAGGGAACAATGAGCAGTTCTTC,CATSDLGNNEQFF
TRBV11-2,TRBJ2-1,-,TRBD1,TGTGCCAGCAGCGACCGGGACAGGGGTCAGGATGAGCAGTTCTTC,CASSDRDRGQDEQFF
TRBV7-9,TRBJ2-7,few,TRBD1,TGTGCCAGCAGCTCCCCAGACAGGGGGCTATACGAGCAGTACTTC,CASSSPDRGLYEQYF
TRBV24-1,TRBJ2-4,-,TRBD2,TGTGCCACCATTTCCTCGGGACTAGCGGGAGAGAACATTCAGTACTTC,CATISSGLAGENIQYF
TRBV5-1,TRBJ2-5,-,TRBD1,TGCGCTAGCAGCCCGAGGGGGCACCAAGGGACCCAGTACTTC,CASSPRGHQGTQYF
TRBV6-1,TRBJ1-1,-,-,TGTGACAACAGTGAAGCGTGGGGCAGACAAAACACTGAAGCTTTCTTT,CDNSEAWGRQNTEAFF
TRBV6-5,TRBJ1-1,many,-,TGTGCCAGCAGTTACTCGTATGGGGGACTCACTGAAGCTTTCTTT,CASSYSYGGLTEAFF
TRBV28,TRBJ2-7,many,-,TGTGCCAGCAGCTCTACCCTCTCCTACGAGCAGTACTTC,CASSSTLSYEQYF
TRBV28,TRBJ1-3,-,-,TGTGCCAGCACCGGGAGGTGGGCTGGAAACACCATATATTTT,CASTGRWAGNTIYF
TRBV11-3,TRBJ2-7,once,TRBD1,TGTGGCAGCACCCCCCCTGGGACAGGAGGAGAGCAGTACTTC,CGSTPPGTGGEQYF